Listed below are T cell receptor beta chains from one sample, sequenced in a study of CD8 T cells in Susac syndrome. In TCRdb, the immunoSEQ multiplex PCR reads were re-called with MiXCR into one record per CDR3 protein. The sample carries around 200,000 distinct CDR3 sequences, around 94% recorded once. Sequenced material: CD4+ T cells from PBMCs. These receptors were taken from a human donor with Susac syndrome. Both conserved end residues are part of each CDR3. D genes are given only for firm matches. Some rows mark clone size as missing; the rest say once, few, many or name a class of expanded clone.

>TRBV12-3/TRBV12-4|NA|13|NA|TRBJ1-4
TGTGCCAGCAGTCGAGGGACTATTGAAAAACTGTTTTTT
CASSRGTIEKLFF
>TRBV3-1|NA|13|NA|TRBJ2-3
TGTGCCAGCAGCCAAGCGGCCACAGATACGCAGTATTTT
CASSQAATDTQYF
>TRBV18|NA|15|NA|TRBJ1-1
TGTGCCAGCTCACCAGCGGCAGGCCGGAACACTGAAGCTTTCTTT
CASSPAAGRNTEAFF
>TRBV4-2|NA|15|NA|TRBJ2-5
TGTGCCAGCAGCCAAGAAGGACGGCAGCAAGAGACCCAGTACTTC
CASSQEGRQQETQYF
>TRBV6-2/TRBV6-3|NA|15|TRBD1|TRBJ2-7
TGTGCCAGCAGTCGCTCCGGGACAGACTCCTACGAGCAGTACTTC
CASSRSGTDSYEQYF
>TRBV18|NA|17|TRBD1|TRBJ1-1
TGTGCCAGCTCACCTCCGGGGAGGGGGCCGGGGGACACTGAAGCTTTCTTT
CASSPPGRGPGDTEAFF
>TRBV19|NA|14|TRBD2|TRBJ2-3
TGTGCCAGTAGTCCCGGGGGGGTACGTGATACGCAGTATTTT
CASSPGGVRDTQYF
>TRBV20-1|NA|16|TRBD2|TRBJ2-3
TGCAGTGCTCTTGGTAGCGGGGGGCCCCCCAGGAATACGCAGTATTTT
CSALGSGGPPRNTQYF
>TRBV6-6|NA|14|NA|TRBJ1-2
TGTGCCAGCAGTTACTCGAGTGCCGCCAATGGCTACACCTTC
CASSYSSAANGYTF
>TRBV30|NA|14|TRBD1|TRBJ1-2
TGTGCCTGGGGAAGGGGCAGGGGGCGCCGGGGCTACACCTTC
CAWGRGRGRRGYTF
>TRBV5-5|NA|15|TRBD2|TRBJ2-5
TGTGCCAGCAGCTTGGTTGCGGGAGAGCTGGAGACCCAGTACTTC
CASSLVAGELETQYF
>TRBV20-1|NA|14|TRBD1|TRBJ1-2
TGCAGTGCTAGGCGACAGGGGGAAGGGGATGGCTACACCTTC
CSARRQGEGDGYTF
>TRBV3-1|NA|15|NA|TRBJ2-7
TGTGCCAGCAGCCAAGGGGGTCCGGGCCCCTACGAGCAGTACTTC
CASSQGGPGPYEQYF
>TRBV12-3/TRBV12-4|NA|13|NA|TRBJ2-1
TGTGCCAGCAGTTTTTCCGATTACAATGAGCAGTTCTTC
CASSFSDYNEQFF
>TRBV30|NA|12|NA|TRBJ1-1
TGTGCCTGGAGTCGAGGGGGGGCTGTTTCTTTCTTT
CAWSRGGAVSFF
>TRBV28|once|11|NA|TRBJ2-1
TGTGCCAGCAGTTTAGGCGGGAAGCAGTTCTTC
CASSLGGKQFF
>TRBV20-1|NA|16|NA|TRBJ2-1
TGCAGTGCTAGAGATCGGGTGCGGAATTCCTACAATGAGCAGTTCTTC
CSARDRVRNSYNEQFF
>TRBV7-9|NA|13|NA|TRBJ2-3
TGTGCCAGCAGCTTTGGAGGGCGGGATACGCAGTATTTT
CASSFGGRDTQYF
>TRBV19|NA|15|NA|TRBJ2-1
TGTGCCAGTAGTATAAGTGACAGTTCCTACAATGAGCAGTTCTTC
CASSISDSSYNEQFF